Shown below are 22 T cell receptor beta chains from a single sample sequenced in a study of blood T cell repertoires in COVID-19. TCRdb's table, derived via immunoSEQ multiplex PCR, lists solely in-frame clones and lacks some. The table lists fewer than 250,000 clones, over 80% of them singletons. Sample: peripheral blood. The source is a human donor in a cohort sampled during active COVID-19.

The chain employs TRBV5-1 and TRBJ1-1, with TRBD1 matching over 7 bases. Germline V gene sequence: CDR1 SGHRS, CDR2 YFSETQ. The CDR3 length is 15 residues. The ends lost 1 base at V and 0 bases at J; junction bases unmatched: 3. The CDR3 DNA reads TGCGCCAGCAGCTTGCAGACAGGGATGAACACTGAAGCTTTCTTT. It translates to CASSLQTGMNTEAFF. Supplemented by reference TRBV5-1 and TRBJ1-1, the full variable domain reads KAGVTQTPRYLIKTRGQQVTLSCSPISGHRSVSWYQQTPGQGLQFLFEYFSETQRNKGNFPGRFSGRQFSNSRSEMNVSTLELGDSALYLCASSLQTGMNTEAFFGQGTRLTVV.

This clone was counted at least ten times. This rearrangement joins TRBV28 to TRBJ2-7, with D hard to call. CDR3 length: 11 residues. Between the trimmed V and J ends, which lost 2 bases and 5 bases, there was a span of 4 bases. The germline V gene encodes CDR1 MDHEN and CDR2 SYDVKM. This CDR3 is CASSLVNEQYF. For the CDR3, the DNA is TGTGCCAGCAGTTTAGTAAACGAGCAGTACTTC.

The J gene is TRBJ2-5, the V gene TRBV5-1; the match to TRBD2 covers 9 bases. V gave up 8 bases and J gave up 4 bases; unmatched junction bases: 6. The CDR3 covers 13 residues. Germline lookup yields CDR1 SGHRS and CDR2 YFSETQ. CDR3 amino acids: CASKTSGTETQYF. In DNA form, the CDR3 reads TGCGCCAGTAAGACTAGCGGCACAGAGACCCAGTACTTC. The entire variable domain, with the rest obtained from reference TRBV5-1 and TRBJ2-5, is as follows: KAGVTQTPRYLIKTRGQQVTLSCSPISGHRSVSWYQQTPGQGLQFLFEYFSETQRNKGNFPGRFSGRQFSNSRSEMNVSTLELGDSALYLCASKTSGTETQYFGPGTRLLVL.

The chain joins TRBV20-1 to TRBJ2-1; 10 nucleotides agree with TRBD2. Looked up from germline, CDR1 is DFQATT and CDR2 is SNEGSKA (reference sequence). With V trimmed by 3 bases and J by 8 bases, 7 bases remained unmatched. This CDR3 has 14 amino acids. CDR3 protein: CSASGSGRAYEQFF. The DNA of the CDR3 is TGCAGTGCTAGTGGGAGCGGGAGGGCCTATGAGCAGTTCTTC.

The chain couples TRBV19 to TRBJ2-1; 9 bases are a match to TRBD1. With 6 bases clipped from V and 2 bases from J, the junction kept 8 bases outside the gene matches. The CDR3 has 16 amino acids. The V gene's germline CDR1 is LNHDA and CDR2 SQIVND (reference sequence). As DNA, the CDR3 is TGTGCCAGTAGCCGGACAGGGGATGGGACCTACAATGAGCAGTTCTTC. It encodes CASSRTGDGTYNEQFF.

This chain uses TRBV9 with TRBJ2-5; 8 nucleotides line up with TRBD2. J lost 2 bases, V lost 2 bases, and 5 bases had no gene match. CDR1 is SGDLS and CDR2 is YYNGEE in the germline V gene. The CDR3 is 15 residues long. This CDR3 is CASSVSGAYQETQYF. CDR3 DNA: TGTGCCAGCAGCGTTAGCGGGGCGTATCAAGAGACCCAGTACTTC.

The V gene is TRBV10-1, the J gene TRBJ2-1; no clear D gene. The V and J ends lost 3 bases and 8 bases respectively, with 8 bases between them. CDR1 is WNHNN, CDR2 SYGVQD, per germline (reference sequence). The CDR3 is made up of 12 amino acids. CDR3 protein: CASSEFRDEQFF. In DNA, the CDR3 is TGCGCCAGCAGTGAATTCCGGGATGAGCAGTTCTTC.

With regard to this clone: The sample has other DNA sequences that encode this CDR3 too. The chain employs TRBV19 and TRBJ1-2, with 9 nucleotides matching TRBD1. The CDR3 consists of 14 residues. V lost 4 bases and J lost 2; bases outside the gene matches: 2. Per the germline V gene, CDR1 is LNHDA and CDR2 is SQIVND (reference sequence). CDR3 DNA: TGTGCCAGTAGTACCGGACAGGGGAACTATGGCTACACCTTC. Translating gives CASSTGQGNYGYTF.

The count of this clone is one. CDR3 nucleotide sequence: TGTGCCAGCAGCCAGAACACCGTTGAGCAGTTCTTC. It is translated as CASSQNTVEQFF. The rearrangement links TRBV14 to TRBJ2-1, with unresolved D. This CDR3 is built from 12 residues. The germline V gene encodes CDR1 SGHDN and CDR2 FVKESK. V lost 3 bases, J lost 9 bases, and 9 bases lay in between.

The V and J genes are TRBV28 and TRBJ2-7; 7 nucleotides line up with TRBD1. Looked up from germline, CDR1 is MDHEN and CDR2 is SYDVKM. With 5 bases clipped from V and 2 bases from J, the junction kept 9 bases outside the gene matches. CDR3 length: 15 residues. CDR3 protein: CASSNLRDSTYEQYF. The CDR3 DNA is TGTGCCAGCAGTAATTTAAGGGACAGCACCTACGAGCAGTACTTC.

A remark on this clone: Being one base from a much bigger clone, this may be a read error. This chain uses TRBV12-3 or TRBV12-4 with TRBJ1-2; D unresolved. The CDR3 has 11 residues. The V end was cut by 2 bases, the J end by 7 bases, with 5 bases between. This CDR3 is CASSLHGGYTF. In DNA form, the CDR3 reads TGTGCCAGCAGTTTACACGGTGGCTACACCTTC.

The rearrangement uses TRBV10-1 and TRBJ2-5, with 7 bases aligning to TRBD2. This CDR3 is 14 amino acids long. With 6 bases clipped from V and 2 bases from J, the junction kept 6 bases outside the gene matches. CDR1 is WNHNN and CDR2 is SYGVQD in the germline V gene (reference sequence). The CDR3 protein is CASRGGFEQETQYF. The CDR3 DNA follows: TGCGCCAGCAGGGGAGGGTTCGAGCAAGAGACCCAGTACTTC.

This chain uses TRBV19 with TRBJ2-3; the D gene is possibly TRBD1 (5 bases). The CDR3 runs to 13 residues. Germline V gene lookup returns CDR1 LNHDA and CDR2 SQIVND (reference sequence). The V and J ends lost 9 bases and 1 base respectively, with 11 bases between them. The CDR3 nucleotides are TGTGCCAGCGGTGAAGGGGGCACAGATACGCAGTATTTT. Its protein product is CASGEGGTDTQYF. The full variable domain, in which reference TRBV19 and TRBJ2-3 provide the parts outside the CDR3, is DGGITQSPKYLFRKEGQNVTLSCEQNLNHDAMYWYRQDPGQGLRLIYYSQIVNDFQKGDIAEGYSVSREKKESFPLTVTSAQKNPTAFYLCASGEGGTDTQYFGPGTRLTVL.

As DNA, the CDR3 is TGTGCCACCAGCAGAGTGGTGGCCAGCGCCTACGAGCAGTACTTC. Its translation is CATSRVVASAYEQYF. The V gene is TRBV15, the J gene TRBJ2-7; D gene unclear. Deletions cut 1 base from V and 2 bases from J, with 12 bases between. The CDR3 runs 15 residues. Germline V gives CDR1 LNHNV, CDR2 YYDKDF (reference sequence).

The rearrangement links TRBV11-3 to TRBJ2-3, with TRBD2 matching over 10 bases. CDR3 length: 18 amino acids. V shed 5 bases, J shed 0 bases, and the junction held 11 bases outside the gene matches. Germline V gene sequence: CDR1 SGHNT, CDR2 YENEEA. Written as DNA, the CDR3 is TGTGCCAGCAGCCCGGGGCTAGCGGGGGCCTATAGCACAGATACGCAGTATTTT. It codes for CASSPGLAGAYSTDTQYF. The full variable domain, its missing parts supplied by reference TRBV11-3 and TRBJ2-3, is EAGVVQSPRYKIIEKKQPVAFWCNPISGHNTLYWYLQNLGQGPELLIRYENEEAVDDSQLPKDRFSAERLKGVDSTLKIQPAELGDSAVYLCASSPGLAGAYSTDTQYFGPGTRLTVL.

This chain joins TRBV25-1 and TRBJ2-3; TRBD1 aligns across 9 bases. Germline values: CDR1 MGHDK, CDR2 SYGVNS. V trimming: 5 bases; J trimming: 0 bases; junction bases outside the gene matches: 9. There are 17 residues in the CDR3. CDR3 in DNA: TGTGCCAGCAGTCCACTGAGGGACAGGGAGAGCACAGATACGCAGTATTTT. Amino acid sequence: CASSPLRDRESTDTQYF.

The chain combines TRBV7-9 with TRBJ1-6; 7 bases agree with TRBD1. Trimming at V came to 6 bases and at J to 10 bases, leaving 6 bases not matched to a gene. Germline V gene data show CDR1 as SEHNR and CDR2 as FQNEAQ (reference sequence). The CDR3 has 13 residues. CDR3 bases: TGTGCCAGCAGTCTTCAACAGGGGTCACCCCTCCACTTT. This gives the protein CASSLQQGSPLHF.

The chain employs TRBV5-4 and TRBJ2-1, with 9 bases fitting TRBD2. Germline V gives CDR1 SGHNT, CDR2 YYREEE (reference sequence). Trimming at V came to 0 bases and at J to 4 bases, leaving 5 bases not matched to a gene. This CDR3 comprises 16 residues. The CDR3 bases are TGTGCCAGCAGCTTGGAACCTAGCGGGGCTTACAATGAGCAGTTCTTC. Translation: CASSLEPSGAYNEQFF.

This chain connects TRBV19 to TRBJ2-1; 7 bases line up with TRBD1. The germline CDR1 and CDR2 sequences are LNHDA and SQIVND (reference sequence). Losses at the gene ends were 4 bases for V and 4 bases for J; bases not matched to a gene: 10. The CDR3 spans 16 residues. In DNA, the CDR3 is TGTGCCAGTAGTACTTACTACAGGGGCCCTTACAATGAGCAGTTCTTC. Its translation is CASSTYYRGPYNEQFF.

The chain carries TRBV6-2 or TRBV6-3 and TRBJ1-3; no definite D call. Deletions cut 0 bases from V and 4 bases from J, with 13 bases between. Germline V gives CDR1 MNHEY, CDR2 SVGEGT. CDR3 length equals 16 residues. This CDR3 reads CASSYSKGGLGNTIYF. In DNA form, the CDR3 reads TGTGCCAGCAGTTACTCGAAGGGAGGATTAGGAAACACCATATATTTT.

This sequence joins TRBV29-1 and TRBJ2-7; tentatively, D is TRBD1 (6 bases). The CDR3 loop spans 12 amino acids. The germline V and J ends were trimmed by 4 bases and 3 bases, with 10 bases remaining between them. CDR1 and CDR2 from the germline V gene are SQVTM and ANQGSEA. The CDR3 loop reads CSVGQGIYEQYF. CDR3 nucleotides: TGCAGCGTTGGGCAGGGGATCTACGAGCAGTACTTC.

The gene calls are TRBV19 and TRBJ1-2; the match to TRBD1 covers 10 bases. Germline CDR1 and CDR2: LNHDA and SQIVND (reference sequence). The V segment lost 6 bases and the J segment 6 bases; nucleotides outside the gene matches: 13. This CDR3 is built from 16 residues. The DNA of the CDR3 is TGTGCCAGTAGGTTGGGACAGGGGCCGGAGAGGAATGGCTACACCTTC. Translating gives CASRLGQGPERNGYTF.